This entry lists 18 T cell receptor beta chains sequenced from one sample in a study of post-analysis software for immune sequencing data. These receptors' antigens are unknown. Findings and limits, study-wide: In patients, TRBV5-6, TRBV5-1 and TRBV20-1 belonged to five or six TRBV segments found more frequently than in controls.

Unique molecular identifiers had been added to the TCR beta cDNA libraries. TCRdb re-analysed the PCR reads in MiXCR, keeping a single row per CDR3 protein. The table lists 500,000 to 600,000 distinct CDR3 sequences, roughly 47% of them singletons, with roughly 1.7% in the top ten. The sample comprised blood. The receptors shown here come from a girl under 18 with multiple sclerosis.

The chain couples TRBV10-3 to TRBJ2-1; 11 positions match TRBD2. The CDR3 contains 17 residues. The junction had 11 bases not matched to a gene; V was cut back by 3 bases and J by 7 bases. CDR1 and CDR2 (germline): ENHRY, SYGVKD. The CDR3 spells CAISETASGGSFNEQFF. CDR3 DNA sequence: TGTGCCATCAGTGAAACGGCTAGCGGGGGGTCTTTTAATGAGCAGTTCTTC.

This chain joins TRBV7-2 and TRBJ2-3, with 8 bases fitting TRBD1. Per the germline V gene, CDR1 is SGHTA and CDR2 is FQGNSA. The CDR3 extends over 16 amino acids. Losses at the gene ends were 0 bases for V and 3 bases for J; bases not matched to a gene: 5. CDR3 residues: CASSLAPGQVTDTQYF. CDR3 in DNA: TGTGCCAGCAGCTTAGCCCCGGGACAGGTAACAGATACGCAGTATTTT.

The V and J genes are TRBV12-3 or TRBV12-4 and TRBJ2-3, with 9 nucleotides matching TRBD2. The CDR3 consists of 16 residues. J was trimmed by 3 bases and V by 5 bases; bases with no gene match: 9. The CDR3 sequence is CASSLQSGRPTDTQYF. The CDR3 DNA reads as TGTGCCAGCAGTCTACAGAGCGGGAGGCCAACAGATACGCAGTATTTT.

Comments on this clonotype: A much bigger clone sits one base away, suggesting this may be a read error. CDR3 amino acids: CASRPGGNNQPQHF. Written as DNA, the CDR3 is TGTGCCAGCAGGCCGGGGGGGAACAATCAGCCCCAGCATTTT. The V gene is TRBV6-5, the J gene TRBJ1-5; TRBD1 might be the D (5 bases). Deletions cut 6 bases from V and 3 bases from J, with 12 bases between. Germline assignment: CDR1 MNHEY and CDR2 SVGAGI. There are 14 residues in the CDR3.

CDR3 DNA: TGCAGCGTTGTTGGGTTCTCAGGGGGCGCCCTTTACGAGCAGTACTTC. Amino acid sequence: CSVVGFSGGALYEQYF. This chain joins TRBV29-1 and TRBJ2-7, with 8 bases fitting TRBD1. The CDR3 has 16 residues. Germline lookup yields CDR1 SQVTM and CDR2 ANQGSEA. V dropped 4 bases and J dropped 4; count of bases not matched to a gene: 15.

This chain connects TRBV5-1 to TRBJ2-7; 7 bases are shared with TRBD2. The CDR3 has 13 residues. Per the germline V gene, CDR1 is SGHRS and CDR2 is YFSETQ. V dropped 3 bases and J dropped 6; count of bases not matched to a gene: 6. DNA for the CDR3: TGCGCCAGCAGCTGGGGGGGGACCTCCGAGCAGTACTTC. It yields the protein CASSWGGTSEQYF.

This chain uses TRBV20-1 with TRBJ2-3, with 8 positions matching TRBD2. CDR3 size: 14 residues. Germline values: CDR1 DFQATT, CDR2 SNEGSKA (reference sequence). J lost 5 bases, V lost 4 bases, and 8 bases had no gene match. CDR3 nucleotides: TGCAGTGCTACCGTCGGGGCGGGAGGAGATACGCAGTATTTT. This codes for CSATVGAGGDTQYF.

J is TRBJ2-1 and V is TRBV5-6, with D possibly being TRBD1 or TRBD2 (5 bases each). The CDR3 loop spans 12 amino acids. The ends were cut back, 3 bases at V and 10 bases at J, with 11 bases in the middle. CDR1 SGHDT and CDR2 YYEEEE come from the germline V gene. The CDR3 DNA reads as TGTGCCAGCAGCTCGGGACCCATGGAGCAGTTCTTC. The encoded protein is CASSSGPMEQFF. The full variable domain, completed using reference TRBV5-6 and TRBJ2-1, is DAGVTQSPTHLIKTRGQQVTLRCSPKSGHDTVSWYQQALGQGPQFIFQYYEEEERQRGNFPDRFSGHQFPNYSSELNVNALLLGDSALYLCASSSGPMEQFFGPGTRLTVL.

This chain uses TRBV10-1 with TRBJ2-1; 11 nucleotides match TRBD1. The CDR3 is 14 residues long. Germline CDR1 reads WNHNN; CDR2 reads SYGVQD (reference sequence). The ends lost 7 bases at V and 7 bases at J; junction bases unmatched: 6. CDR3 nucleotide sequence: TGCGCCAGCAATCCCGGGACAGGGGGAAATGAGCAGTTCTTC. This sequence encodes CASNPGTGGNEQFF.

V is TRBV12-3 or TRBV12-4 and J is TRBJ2-5; 8 nucleotides match TRBD1. This CDR3 contains 15 residues. V gave up 2 bases and J gave up 4 bases; unmatched junction bases: 6. The CDR3 sequence: CASSLFGTGGETQYF. CDR3 nucleotides: TGTGCCAGCAGTTTATTCGGGACAGGCGGAGAGACCCAGTACTTC.

The chain uses TRBV20-1 and TRBJ2-4; 7 nucleotides line up with TRBD1. The CDR3 contains 14 residues. The ends lost 0 bases at V and 3 bases at J; junction bases unmatched: 2. The germline V gene has CDR1 DFQATT and CDR2 SNEGSKA (reference sequence). CDR3: CSARDYRGKNIQYF. The CDR3 DNA reads as TGCAGTGCTAGAGATTACAGGGGCAAAAACATTCAGTACTTC.

This chain connects TRBV5-1 to TRBJ2-1; 7 bases are a match to TRBD2. This CDR3 comprises 17 residues. V trimming: 3 bases; J trimming: 12 bases; junction bases outside the gene matches: 21. The germline gives CDR1 SGHRS, CDR2 YFSETQ. CDR3 protein: CASSYSTGRYSVRGQFF. CDR3 bases: TGCGCCAGCAGCTACTCTACCGGGAGGTATTCGGTGAGGGGGCAGTTCTTC. Variable domain in full (rest from reference TRBV5-1 and TRBJ2-1): KAGVTQTPRYLIKTRGQQVTLSCSPISGHRSVSWYQQTPGQGLQFLFEYFSETQRNKGNFPGRFSGRQFSNSRSEMNVSTLELGDSALYLCASSYSTGRYSVRGQFFGPGTRLTVL.

The chain combines TRBV24-1 with TRBJ2-1; D unresolved. The CDR3 contains 13 residues. V shed 5 bases and J shed 8 bases, with 12 bases lying between them. CDR1 and CDR2 from the germline V gene are KGHDR and SFDVKD. CDR3 sequence reads: CATSALVNDEQFF. CDR3 in DNA: TGTGCCACCAGTGCTTTAGTAAACGATGAGCAGTTCTTC.

This clonotype has just a few counts. The rearrangement links TRBV7-9 to TRBJ2-1; 9 bases agree with TRBD1. This CDR3 has 18 residues. V lost 5 bases, J lost 7 bases, and 18 bases stayed unmatched. Germline V gives CDR1 SEHNR, CDR2 FQNEAQ (reference sequence). CDR3 in DNA: TGTGCCAGCAGCACCCGTCCCGGGACAGGGAGCTTGGGGAATGAGCAGTTCTTC. It encodes CASSTRPGTGSLGNEQFF. The full variable domain, with the rest looked up from reference TRBV7-9 and TRBJ2-1, is DTGVSQNPRHKITKRGQNVTFRCDPISEHNRLYWYRQTLGQGPEFLTYFQNEAQLEKSRLLSDRFSAERPKGSFSTLEIQRTEQGDSAMYLCASSTRPGTGSLGNEQFFGPGTRLTVL.

In its sample, this clonotype was seen once. This sequence joins TRBV5-6 and TRBJ1-2; the D gene is possibly TRBD1 (5 bases). V lost 3 bases to trimming and J lost 7 bases, with 19 bases between them. This CDR3 contains 15 residues. CDR1 and CDR2 from the germline V gene are SGHDT and YYEEEE. CDR3 nucleotides: TGTGCCAGCAGCTCGTCCCTGGGGGATCGGGGTGGCTACACCTTC. Its translation is CASSSSLGDRGGYTF.

The genes are TRBV12-3 or TRBV12-4 and TRBJ1-5; D is perhaps TRBD1 (5 bases). The CDR3 contains 13 residues. V lost 6 bases and J 4 bases, leaving 10 bases between the germline ends. DNA of the CDR3: TGTGCCAGCAGGGCCACAGGAAATCAGCCCCAGCATTTT. Its translation: CASRATGNQPQHF.

This chain connects TRBV20-1 to TRBJ2-1; 10 nucleotides agree with TRBD2. The CDR3 is 15 residues long. Germline CDR1 reads DFQATT; CDR2 reads SNEGSKA (reference sequence). V was pared by 3 bases and J by 10 bases, with 12 bases of the junction left unmatched. CDR3 amino acids: CSASSGGRGCGEQFF. The DNA of the CDR3 is TGCAGTGCTAGTAGCGGGGGGCGCGGGTGCGGCGAGCAGTTCTTC.

In its sample, this clonotype was seen a few times. One end of the junction is discordant with germline, which a read error may explain. V usage is TRBV6-4 and J usage is TRBJ2-1; maybe TRBD2 (6 bases). Germline V CDR1 and CDR2: MRHNA, SNTAGT. The CDR3 totals 15 residues. The CDR3 loop reads CASSAEGGSYNGQFF. The CDR3 coding sequence is TGTGCCAGCAGCGCGGAGGGAGGCTCCTACAATGGGCAGTTCTTC.